The clone carrying this T cell receptor beta chain showed up many times. Its specificity is not known. Amplification of TCR beta CDR3 regions was performed using RNA transcripts as template. RT-PCR in the first round (using the HTBI primer set) targeted the TCR CDR3. TCRdb re-derived calls from the multiplex PCR reads in MiXCR, one entry per CDR3 protein. The table lists 250,000 or so distinct CDR3 sequences, roughly 15% of them singletons, with 30% to 35% in the top ten. This record belongs to a study of T cells in Graves' hyperthyroidism and ophthalmopathy. Trimming removed 0 bases from V and 3 bases from J; junction bases left unmatched: 10. The CDR3 is made up of 18 amino acids. The germline CDR1 and CDR2 sequences are DFQATT and SNEGSKA (reference sequence). Study findings and constraints: Blood also contained most expanded thyroid clonotypes above 0.001.

For the diagnoses, clinical symptoms, serum thyroxine and TRAb, thyroid ultrasound and orbital computed tomography were used. V and J are TRBV20-1 and TRBJ2-7; 14 positions agree with TRBD2. The specimen sequenced was blood. The sequence was obtained from a woman in her fifties or sixties with Graves' hyperthyroidism that later progressed to Graves' ophthalmopathy. CDR3 in DNA: TGCAGTGCTAGAGATTCTGGGACTAGCGGGAGTGTATTCTACGAGCAGTACTTC. Translating it yields CSARDSGTSGSVFYEQYF.